The rows below give T cell receptor beta chains drawn from one sample of a study of T cell changes during pregnancy in multiple sclerosis. Generated by immunoSEQ multiplex PCR, the TCRdb table keeps only in-frame clones and is missing some. The sample has around 60,000 clones, approximately 92% seen once. The sequences come from CD4+ T cells from peripheral blood mononuclear cells, collected before pregnancy. The receptors stem from a female donor with multiple sclerosis, enrolled in a pregnancy study. The CDR3 runs from the conserved cysteine through the conserved F or W. The D gene is left open where the match is weak. Clone size appears in some rows only: once, few, many, or a class for an expanded clone.

d_gene,abundance,j_gene,v_gene,len,CDR3aa,CDR3nt
TRBD2,.,TRBJ2-7,TRBV4-3,15,CASSQGTSGPYEQYF,TGCGCCAGCAGCCAGGGGACTAGCGGACCCTACGAGCAGTACTTC
.,.,TRBJ1-1,TRBV19,13,CASSITGNTEAFF,TGTGCCAGTAGTATTACAGGGAACACTGAAGCTTTCTTT
TRBD2,once,TRBJ2-1,TRBV19,16,CASSIGGTSGYNEQFF,TGTGCCAGTAGTATAGGGGGGACTAGCGGTTACAATGAGCAGTTCTTC
TRBD1,.,TRBJ2-7,TRBV27,15,CASSLFGDRGYEQYF,TGTGCCAGCAGTTTATTTGGGGACAGGGGGTACGAGCAGTACTTC
.,once,TRBJ2-1,TRBV25-1,18,CASSEFKPGGSSYNEQFF,TGTGCCAGCAGTGAATTTAAACCTGGGGGGAGCTCCTACAATGAGCAGTTCTTC
TRBD2,.,TRBJ2-7,TRBV5-1,14,CASSSGALSYEQYF,TGCGCCAGCAGTAGCGGGGCGCTCTCCTACGAGCAGTACTTC
.,.,TRBJ2-7,TRBV14,15,CASSQDLQGPREQYF,TGTGCCAGCAGCCAAGACCTCCAGGGCCCTCGCGAGCAGTACTTC
.,.,TRBJ1-1,TRBV27,16,CASSRTAQNMNTEAFF,TGTGCCAGCAGTCGGACAGCTCAAAATATGAACACTGAAGCTTTCTTT
TRBD2,.,TRBJ2-1,TRBV9,18,CASSVGPASGRVLNEQFF,TGTGCCAGCAGCGTAGGGCCGGCTAGCGGGAGAGTATTAAATGAGCAGTTCTTC
.,once,TRBJ2-7,TRBV2,17,CASSEGSIGVLSYEQYF,TGTGCCAGCAGTGAAGGATCCATAGGGGTTCTCTCCTACGAGCAGTACTTC
TRBD1,.,TRBJ1-4,TRBV5-8,14,CASRPGQVVEKLFF,TGTGCCAGCAGACCTGGACAGGTGGTTGAAAAACTGTTTTTT
.,.,TRBJ2-3,TRBV7-2,15,CASSPFPRARDTQYF,TGTGCCAGCAGCCCCTTTCCCAGGGCCCGAGATACGCAGTATTTT
.,.,TRBJ2-1,TRBV28,14,CASRIAYLGNEQFF,TGTGCCAGCAGGATCGCTTACCTCGGCAATGAGCAGTTCTTC
TRBD1,.,TRBJ1-2,TRBV5-4,13,CASSSRQGYGYTF,TGTGCCAGCAGCTCCCGACAGGGCTATGGCTACACCTTC
TRBD2,.,TRBJ2-7,TRBV7-2,16,CASSSTSGRPSDEQYF,TGTGCCAGCAGCTCGACTAGCGGGAGGCCAAGCGACGAGCAGTACTTC
TRBD1,.,TRBJ1-2,TRBV19,15,CASSGQGAGGYGYTF,TGTGCCAGTAGTGGACAGGGGGCCGGAGGGTATGGCTACACCTTC
.,.,TRBJ2-2,TRBV13,16,CASSFPRQVNTGELFF,TGTGCCAGCAGCTTCCCCCGACAGGTTAACACCGGGGAGCTGTTTTTT
.,.,TRBJ1-1,TRBV7-2,17,CASSFMVGEGRGTEAFF,TGTGCCAGCAGTTTCATGGTAGGGGAAGGCCGAGGCACTGAAGCTTTCTTT
.,once,TRBJ2-4,TRBV4-2,17,CASSPTTTSLSENIQYF,TGTGCCAGCAGCCCCACCACGACTAGTTTAAGCGAAAACATTCAGTACTTC
TRBD1,.,TRBJ1-2,TRBV2,15,CASSLDRGLNYGYTF,TGTGCCAGCAGTTTAGACAGGGGGCTTAACTATGGCTACACCTTC
.,once,TRBJ2-1,TRBV28,12,CASTQAANEQFF,TGTGCCAGCACCCAGGCCGCAAATGAGCAGTTCTTC
.,.,TRBJ2-5,TRBV4-3,13,CASSPSREGAQYF,TGCGCCAGCAGCCCCAGCAGAGAGGGCGCCCAGTACTTC
.,.,TRBJ1-5,TRBV7-2,14,CASSRWGVDQPQHF,TGTGCCAGCAGCCGTTGGGGGGTTGATCAGCCCCAGCATTTT
.,.,TRBJ2-7,TRBV15,17,CATSREAWEQLLCEQYF,TGTGCCACCAGCAGAGAAGCATGGGAGCAGCTTTTATGCGAGCAGTACTTC
TRBD2,.,TRBJ2-7,TRBV5-3,14,CARTRLAEDYEQYF,TGTGCCAGAACACGACTAGCGGAGGACTACGAGCAGTACTTC
TRBD1,.,TRBJ2-7,TRBV29-1,12,CSGRGQGYEQYF,TGCAGCGGGAGAGGACAGGGGTACGAGCAGTACTTC